A single T cell receptor (beta chain) is shown here with its context. Germline V CDR1 and CDR2: SGHAT, FQNNGV. The ends lost 4 bases at V and 10 bases at J; junction bases unmatched: 15. The CDR3 totals 18 residues. The sample originates from a study of technical replicates of blood from a few donors. TCRdb keeps only in-frame clones here, not all; method: immunoSEQ multiplex PCR. The data hold over 85,000 clones, with 90% to 96% observed a single time. The specimen was T cells isolated from PBMCs. The chain combines TRBV11-2 with TRBJ2-1; 14 bases map to TRBD2. The clonotype originates from a human donor in good health. In nucleotides, the CDR3 is TGTGCCAGCAGCTATATTATCGGGACTAGCGGGAGTGGCCGGGAGCAGTTCTTC. Translated: CASSYIIGTSGSGREQFF.